This T cell receptor beta chain was sequenced in a study of blood T cell repertoires in COVID-19. Method: immunoSEQ multiplex PCR; TCRdb's copy keeps in-frame clones and lacks some. This sample carries fewer than 9,500 clones, around 90% of them seen once, and the ten largest clones take approximately 7.2%. V gave up 5 bases and J gave up 0 bases; unmatched junction bases: 3. The CDR3 sequence is 15 residues long. Germline V gene lookup returns CDR1 LNHDA and CDR2 SQIVND (reference sequence). This chain uses TRBV19 with TRBJ1-4; 7 nucleotides agree with TRBD1. This TCR came from a woman between 50 and 59 years old with active or convalescent COVID-19. The source material was peripheral blood. The CDR3 spells CASSGTAATNEKLFF. CDR3 sequence (DNA): TGTGCCAGTAGTGGGACAGCTGCAACTAATGAAAAACTGTTTTTT.